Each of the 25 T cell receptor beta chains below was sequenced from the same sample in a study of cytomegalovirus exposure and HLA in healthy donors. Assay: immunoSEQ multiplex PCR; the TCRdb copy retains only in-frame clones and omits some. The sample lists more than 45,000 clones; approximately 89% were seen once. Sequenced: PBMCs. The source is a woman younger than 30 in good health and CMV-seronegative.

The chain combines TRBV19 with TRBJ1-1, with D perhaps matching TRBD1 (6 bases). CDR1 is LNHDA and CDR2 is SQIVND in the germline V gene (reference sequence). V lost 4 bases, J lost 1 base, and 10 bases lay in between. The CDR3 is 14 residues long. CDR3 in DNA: TGTGCCAGTAGTAGCGACAGGTGGAACACTGAAGCTTTCTTT. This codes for CASSSDRWNTEAFF.

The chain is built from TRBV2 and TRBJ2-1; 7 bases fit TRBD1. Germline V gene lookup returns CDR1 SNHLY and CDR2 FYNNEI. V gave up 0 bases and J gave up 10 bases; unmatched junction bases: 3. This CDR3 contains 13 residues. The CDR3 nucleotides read TGTGCCAGCAGTGAAGCGAGGGGGCGGGAGCAGTTCTTC. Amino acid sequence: CASSEARGREQFF.

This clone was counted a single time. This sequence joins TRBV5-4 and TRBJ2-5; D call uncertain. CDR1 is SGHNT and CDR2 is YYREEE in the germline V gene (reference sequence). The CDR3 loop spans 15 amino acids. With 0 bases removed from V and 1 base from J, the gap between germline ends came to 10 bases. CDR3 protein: CASSLALARQETQYF. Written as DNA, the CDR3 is TGTGCCAGCAGCTTGGCCCTGGCCCGCCAAGAGACCCAGTACTTC.

This chain's CDR3 is CSVEGGGDYEQYF. The CDR3 DNA follows: TGCAGCGTGGAGGGGGGGGGCGACTACGAGCAGTACTTC. The rearrangement links TRBV29-1 to TRBJ2-7, with D perhaps TRBD2 (7 bases). The CDR3 sequence is 13 residues long. V lost 6 bases and J lost 3, with 15 bases in between. Germline CDR1 reads SQVTM; CDR2 reads ANQGSEA.

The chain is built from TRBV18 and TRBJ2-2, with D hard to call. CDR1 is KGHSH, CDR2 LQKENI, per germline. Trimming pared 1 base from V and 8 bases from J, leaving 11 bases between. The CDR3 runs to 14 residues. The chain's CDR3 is CASSPQERIGELFF. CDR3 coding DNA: TGTGCCAGCTCACCACAGGAGAGGATAGGGGAGCTGTTTTTT.

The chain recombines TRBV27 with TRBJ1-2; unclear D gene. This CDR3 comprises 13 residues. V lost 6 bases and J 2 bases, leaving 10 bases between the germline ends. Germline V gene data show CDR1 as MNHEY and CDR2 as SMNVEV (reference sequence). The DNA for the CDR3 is TGTGCCAGCAGGCTCACAGTAAACTATGGCTACACCTTC. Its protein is CASRLTVNYGYTF.

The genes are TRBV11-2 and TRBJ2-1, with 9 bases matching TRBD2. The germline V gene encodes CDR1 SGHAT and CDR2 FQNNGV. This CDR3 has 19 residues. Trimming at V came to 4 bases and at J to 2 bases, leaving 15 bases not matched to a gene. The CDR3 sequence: CASSSNSGSAGRPYNEQFF. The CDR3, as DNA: TGTGCCAGCAGCTCCAATAGCGGGAGCGCCGGAAGGCCCTACAATGAGCAGTTCTTC. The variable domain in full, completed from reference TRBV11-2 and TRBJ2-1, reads EAGVAQSPRYKIIEKRQSVAFWCNPISGHATLYWYQQILGQGPKLLIQFQNNGVVDDSQLPKDRFSAERLKGVDSTLKIQPAKLEDSAVYLCASSSNSGSAGRPYNEQFFGPGTRLTVL.

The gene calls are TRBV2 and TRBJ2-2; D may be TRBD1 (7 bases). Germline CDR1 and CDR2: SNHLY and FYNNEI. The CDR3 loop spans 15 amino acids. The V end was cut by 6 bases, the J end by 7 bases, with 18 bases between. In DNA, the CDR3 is TGTGCCAGCAGACGGGAGACAGGGAGTGGCGGGGAGCTGTTTTTT. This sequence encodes CASRRETGSGGELFF.

CDR3: CASSRHGVGYGYTF. In nucleotides, the CDR3 is TGTGCCAGTAGTAGACACGGGGTTGGCTATGGCTACACCTTC. The J gene is TRBJ1-2, the V gene TRBV19; D remains ambiguous. This CDR3 contains 14 residues. V lost 4 bases and J 4 bases, leaving 13 bases between the germline ends. In germline, CDR1 is LNHDA, CDR2 SQIVND (reference sequence).

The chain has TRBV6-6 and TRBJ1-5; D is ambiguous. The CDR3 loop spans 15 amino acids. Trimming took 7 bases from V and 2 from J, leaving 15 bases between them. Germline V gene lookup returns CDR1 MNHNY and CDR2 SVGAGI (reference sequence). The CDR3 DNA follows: TGTGCCAGCATTCGGAGGGAGGAAGGCAATCAGCCCCAGCATTTT. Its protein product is CASIRREEGNQPQHF.

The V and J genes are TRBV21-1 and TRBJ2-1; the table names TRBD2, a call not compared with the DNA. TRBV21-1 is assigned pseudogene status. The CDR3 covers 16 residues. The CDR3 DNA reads TGTGCCAGCAGCAAGGGAGGGGTTAGGTCCTACAATGAGCAGTTCTTC. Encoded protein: CASSKGGVRSYNEQFF.

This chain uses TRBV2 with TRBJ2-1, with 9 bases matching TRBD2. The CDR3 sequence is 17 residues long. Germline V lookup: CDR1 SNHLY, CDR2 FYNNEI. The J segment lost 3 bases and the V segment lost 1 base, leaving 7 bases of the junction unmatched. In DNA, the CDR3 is TGTGCCAGCAGTGAAGTTGGTAGCGGGAGTTTCTACAATGAGCAGTTCTTC. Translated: CASSEVGSGSFYNEQFF.

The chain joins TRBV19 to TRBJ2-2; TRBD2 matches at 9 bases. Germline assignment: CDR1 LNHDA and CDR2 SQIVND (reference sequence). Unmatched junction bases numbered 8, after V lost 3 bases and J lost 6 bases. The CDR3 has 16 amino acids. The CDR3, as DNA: TGTGCCAGTAGTATTGATGGCGGGAGGGCCTCCGGGGAGCTGTTTTTT. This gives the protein CASSIDGGRASGELFF.

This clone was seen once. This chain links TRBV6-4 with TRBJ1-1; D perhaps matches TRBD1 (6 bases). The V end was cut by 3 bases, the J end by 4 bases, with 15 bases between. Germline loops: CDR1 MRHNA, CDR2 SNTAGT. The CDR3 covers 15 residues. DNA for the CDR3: TGTGCCAGCAGTGAGACAGGTCGTCAGGTCACTGAAGCTTTCTTT. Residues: CASSETGRQVTEAFF.

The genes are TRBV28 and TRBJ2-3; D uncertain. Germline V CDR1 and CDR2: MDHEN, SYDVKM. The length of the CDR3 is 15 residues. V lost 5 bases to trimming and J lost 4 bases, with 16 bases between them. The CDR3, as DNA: TGTGCCAGCAGTGACAACTTATATTTAGCAGATACGCAGTATTTT. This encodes CASSDNLYLADTQYF.

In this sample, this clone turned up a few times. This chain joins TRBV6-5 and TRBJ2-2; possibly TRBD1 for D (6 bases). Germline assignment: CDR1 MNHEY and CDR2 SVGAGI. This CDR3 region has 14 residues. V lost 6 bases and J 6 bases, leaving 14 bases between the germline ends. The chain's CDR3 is CASSRDRKSGELFF. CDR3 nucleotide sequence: TGTGCCAGCAGCAGAGACAGGAAGTCCGGGGAGCTGTTTTTT.

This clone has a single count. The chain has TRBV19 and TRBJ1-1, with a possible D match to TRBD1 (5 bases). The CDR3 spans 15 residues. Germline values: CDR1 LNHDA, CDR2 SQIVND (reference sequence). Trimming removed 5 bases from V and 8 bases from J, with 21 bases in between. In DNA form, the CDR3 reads TGTGCCAGTAGTTCCTCCGGAACAGGAGTTAGAGAAGCTTTCTTT. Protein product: CASSSSGTGVREAFF. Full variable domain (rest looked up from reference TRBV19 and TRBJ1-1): DGGITQSPKYLFRKEGQNVTLSCEQNLNHDAMYWYRQDPGQGLRLIYYSQIVNDFQKGDIAEGYSVSREKKESFPLTVTSAQKNPTAFYLCASSSSGTGVREAFFGQGTRLTVV.

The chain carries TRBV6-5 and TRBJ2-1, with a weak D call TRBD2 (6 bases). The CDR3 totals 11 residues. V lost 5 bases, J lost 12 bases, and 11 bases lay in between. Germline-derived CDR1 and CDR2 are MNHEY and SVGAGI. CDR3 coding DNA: TGTGCCAGCAGTGCGGGACCGCGGCAGTTCTTC. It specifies CASSAGPRQFF.

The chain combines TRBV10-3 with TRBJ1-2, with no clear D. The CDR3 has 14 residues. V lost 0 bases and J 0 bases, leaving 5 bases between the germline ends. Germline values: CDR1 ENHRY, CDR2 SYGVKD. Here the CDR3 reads CAISESRSNYGYTF. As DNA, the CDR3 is TGTGCCATCAGTGAGTCCAGATCTAACTATGGCTACACCTTC.

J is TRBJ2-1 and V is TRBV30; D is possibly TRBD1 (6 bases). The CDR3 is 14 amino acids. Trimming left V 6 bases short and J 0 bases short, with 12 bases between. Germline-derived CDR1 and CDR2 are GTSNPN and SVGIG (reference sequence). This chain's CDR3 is CACDRLSSYNEQFF. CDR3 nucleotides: TGTGCCTGCGACAGGTTGAGCTCCTACAATGAGCAGTTCTTC.

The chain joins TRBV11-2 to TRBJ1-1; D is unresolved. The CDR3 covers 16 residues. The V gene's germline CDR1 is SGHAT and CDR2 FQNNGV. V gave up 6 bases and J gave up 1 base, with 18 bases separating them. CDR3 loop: CASSSTRRRPNTEAFF. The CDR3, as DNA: TGTGCCAGCAGTTCCACTAGGCGAAGGCCGAACACTGAAGCTTTCTTT. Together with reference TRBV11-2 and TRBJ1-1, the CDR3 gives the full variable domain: EAGVAQSPRYKIIEKRQSVAFWCNPISGHATLYWYQQILGQGPKLLIQFQNNGVVDDSQLPKDRFSAERLKGVDSTLKIQPAKLEDSAVYLCASSSTRRRPNTEAFFGQGTRLTVV.

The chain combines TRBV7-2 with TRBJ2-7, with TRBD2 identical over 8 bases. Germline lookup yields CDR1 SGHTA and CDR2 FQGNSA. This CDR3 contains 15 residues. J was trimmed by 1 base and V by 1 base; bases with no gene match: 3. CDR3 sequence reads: CASSLEAGGSYEQYF. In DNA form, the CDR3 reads TGTGCCAGCAGCTTAGAGGCGGGAGGATCCTACGAGCAGTACTTC.

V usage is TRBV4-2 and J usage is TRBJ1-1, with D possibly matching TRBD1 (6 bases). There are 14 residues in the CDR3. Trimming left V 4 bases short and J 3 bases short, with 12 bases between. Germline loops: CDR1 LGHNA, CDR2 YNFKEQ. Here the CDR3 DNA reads TGTGCCAGCAGCCCTACAGGGTGGGACACTGAAGCTTTCTTT. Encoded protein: CASSPTGWDTEAFF.

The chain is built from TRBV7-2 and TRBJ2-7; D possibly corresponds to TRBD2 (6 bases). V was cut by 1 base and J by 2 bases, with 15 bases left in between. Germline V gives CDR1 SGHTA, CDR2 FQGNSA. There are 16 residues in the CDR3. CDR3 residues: CASSLVSGSITYEQYF. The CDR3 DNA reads TGTGCCAGCAGCTTAGTAAGCGGGTCTATCACCTACGAGCAGTACTTC.

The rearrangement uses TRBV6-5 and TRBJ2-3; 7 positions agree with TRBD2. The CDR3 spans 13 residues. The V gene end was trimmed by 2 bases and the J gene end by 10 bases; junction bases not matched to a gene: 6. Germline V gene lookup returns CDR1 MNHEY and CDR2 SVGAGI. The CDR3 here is CASSYDGLVSQYF. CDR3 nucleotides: TGTGCCAGCAGTTACGATGGACTAGTCTCGCAGTATTTT.